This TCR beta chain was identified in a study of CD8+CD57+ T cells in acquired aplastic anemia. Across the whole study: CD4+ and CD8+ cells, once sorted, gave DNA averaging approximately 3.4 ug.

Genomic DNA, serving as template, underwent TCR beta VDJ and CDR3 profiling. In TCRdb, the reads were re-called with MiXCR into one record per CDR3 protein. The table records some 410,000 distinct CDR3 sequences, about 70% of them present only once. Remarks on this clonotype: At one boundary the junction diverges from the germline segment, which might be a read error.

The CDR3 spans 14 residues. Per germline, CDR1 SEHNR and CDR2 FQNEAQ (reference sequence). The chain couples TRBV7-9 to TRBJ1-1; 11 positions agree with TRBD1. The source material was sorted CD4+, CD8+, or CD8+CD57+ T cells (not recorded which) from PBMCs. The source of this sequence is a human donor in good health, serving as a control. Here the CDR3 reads CASSLDRGQAEAFF. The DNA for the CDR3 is TGCGCCAGCAGCTTGGACAGGGGGCAGGCTGAAGCTTTCTTT.